The T cell receptor (beta chain) described here comes from a study of radiation and T cells in renal cell carcinoma. The assay was immunoSEQ multiplex PCR, and TCRdb's table has in-frame clones only and misses some. The sample holds roughly 160,000 clones, roughly nine tenths seen once. As regards this clone: Its target is unknown.

V lost 5 bases, J lost 6 bases, and 11 bases lay in between. The V gene's germline CDR1 is SNHLY and CDR2 FYNNEI. CDR3 length equals 13 residues. Study findings and constraints: Pretreatment tumor biopsies were lacking, so baseline clonotypes are unknown. From baseline, blood top tumor clonotypes peaked at 2 weeks post-radiation.

Time point described: blood 4 weeks post-SBRT, at nephrectomy. The sample's treatment: 15 Gy SBRT to primary tumor, nephrectomy 4 weeks later. Nephrectomy followed 15 Gy stereotactic body radiation by 4 weeks. Serial blood draws occurred at baseline and 2 and 4 weeks post-SBRT. This TCR came from a woman in her forties or fifties with renal cell carcinoma. The specimen comprised blood, sampled from a patient whose treatment included radiotherapy and nephrectomy. The chain employs TRBV2 and TRBJ1-5, with a weak D call TRBD1 (5 bases). The CDR3 protein is CASSSWDGQPQHF. CDR3 nucleotide sequence: TGTGCCAGCAGTAGTTGGGACGGTCAGCCCCAGCATTTT.